The rows below give T cell receptor beta chains drawn from one sample of a study of cytomegalovirus exposure and HLA in healthy donors. Assay: immunoSEQ multiplex PCR; the TCRdb copy retains only in-frame clones and omits some. Of about 160,000 clones in the sample, around 79% were seen once. Material: PBMCs. All receptors derive from a female donor in good health and CMV-seronegative. Both conserved end residues are part of each CDR3. A D gene is named only where the DNA matches it firmly. Only some rows state a clone size, as once, few, many or a class for expanded clones.

j_gene | d_gene | abundance | len | v_gene | CDR3nt | CDR3aa
TRBJ2-7 | . | . | 15 | TRBV27 | TGTGCCAGCAGTTCCTCCTCGGCGGTCCGATACGAGCAGTACTTC | CASSSSSAVRYEQYF
TRBJ1-1 | . | . | 10 | TRBV30 | TGTGCCTGGGAGGACACTGAAGCTTTCTTT | CAWEDTEAFF
TRBJ2-3 | . | . | 13 | TRBV6-5 | TGTGCCAGCAGTTTGGACTGGGAGGATACGCAGTATTTT | CASSLDWEDTQYF
TRBJ2-1 | TRBD2 | . | 15 | TRBV6-1 | TGTGCCAGCAGCGCCGGGACTAGCCTATACAATGAGCAGTTCTTC | CASSAGTSLYNEQFF
TRBJ1-6 | . | . | 15 | TRBV27 | TGTGCCAGCAGTCCCCAGCCCCGGGGGGGTTCACCCCTCCACTTT | CASSPQPRGGSPLHF
TRBJ2-3 | TRBD2 | few | 16 | TRBV5-1 | TGCGCCAGCAGCTTGGCCTGGGGAGGGGCCACAGATACGCAGTATTTT | CASSLAWGGATDTQYF
TRBJ1-1 | TRBD1 | . | 14 | TRBV29-1 | TGCAGCGTTGTCCGGGACAGGGCGAACACTGAAGCTTTCTTT | CSVVRDRANTEAFF
TRBJ1-5 | . | . | 16 | TRBV5-8 | TGTGCCAGCAGCTTGGATGGCAGGTATAGCAATCAGCCCCAGCATTTT | CASSLDGRYSNQPQHF
TRBJ2-5 | . | once | 16 | TRBV9 | TGTGCCAGCACCCCGCGGAGTCAGGGGGGCATGGAGACCCAGTACTTC | CASTPRSQGGMETQYF
TRBJ1-1 | . | . | 13 | TRBV27 | TGTGCCAGCAGTTTGGGCACGAACACTGAAGCTTTCTTT | CASSLGTNTEAFF
TRBJ2-1 | . | few | 15 | TRBV10-3 | TGTGCCATCAGTGAGATGAGCGGAACCTACAATGAGCAGTTCTTC | CAISEMSGTYNEQFF
TRBJ2-3 | TRBD1 | . | 15 | TRBV18 | TGTGCCAGCTCACGGGACAGCACCGGCACAGATACGCAGTATTTT | CASSRDSTGTDTQYF
TRBJ2-2 | . | . | 15 | TRBV13 | TGTGCCAGCGTTAATAACAGGCGGAACACCGGGGAGCTGTTTTTT | CASVNNRRNTGELFF
TRBJ2-1 | . | . | 17 | TRBV27 | TGTGCCAGCAGTCCTATACAGGGATTCGGAGGCTACAATGAGCAGTTCTTC | CASSPIQGFGGYNEQFF
TRBJ2-3 | . | few | 13 | TRBV9 | TGTGCCAGCAGCCAATACAGGACAGATACGCAGTATTTT | CASSQYRTDTQYF
TRBJ2-7 | . | . | 13 | TRBV7-2 | TGTGCCAGCAGCCGAGGGATTTCCTACGAGCAGTACTTC | CASSRGISYEQYF
TRBJ2-5 | TRBD1 | few | 15 | TRBV6-5 | TGTGCCAGCAGTTACAATCACAGGGGCCCCAGGACCCAGTACTTC | CASSYNHRGPRTQYF
TRBJ2-7 | TRBD2 | few | 17 | TRBV27 | TGTGCCAGCAGTTTATCCCCTAGCGGGGGGTACCCCTACGAGCAGTACTTC | CASSLSPSGGYPYEQYF
TRBJ2-1 | . | . | 14 | TRBV7-3 | TGTGCCAGCAGCCCTGGCGGGAACTACAATGAGCAGTTCTTC | CASSPGGNYNEQFF
TRBJ1-2 | TRBD1 | . | 14 | TRBV6-5 | TGTGCCAGCAGTCGGACAGGGTCTAACTATGGCTACACCTTC | CASSRTGSNYGYTF
TRBJ2-5 | . | . | 16 | TRBV28 | TGTGCCAGCAGCTACACTCCACCGGGACTCCAAGAGACCCAGTACTTC | CASSYTPPGLQETQYF
TRBJ2-3 | . | . | 14 | TRBV6-5 | TGTGCCATCGGTGCGGCCCAAAGCACAGATACGCAGTATTTT | CAIGAAQSTDTQYF
TRBJ2-5 | . | . | 14 | TRBV6-5 | TGTGCCAGCAGTTACTTGGCAGGGAAAGAGACCCAGTACTTC | CASSYLAGKETQYF
TRBJ1-2 | . | few | 13 | TRBV28 | TGTGCCAGCAGTTTAAGGGGGAGCTATGGCTACACCTTC | CASSLRGSYGYTF
TRBJ2-4 | TRBD1 | . | 16 | TRBV6-5 | TGTGCCAGCAGTTACTCGGGACAGGGGATTAAAAACATTCAGTACTTC | CASSYSGQGIKNIQYF
TRBJ2-7 | TRBD1 | few | 15 | TRBV25-1 | TGTGCCAGCAGTGAATCCGGGACAGGGGGGGGCGAGCAGTACTTC | CASSESGTGGGEQYF
TRBJ2-2 | . | . | 14 | TRBV28 | TGTGCCAGCAGGCGGCTGGGGGCCGCCGGGGAGCTGTTTTTT | CASRRLGAAGELFF
TRBJ2-7 | . | once | 16 | TRBV30 | TGTGCCTGGAGCCCCTATCGTGGGGGCAGCTCCTACGAGCAGTACTTC | CAWSPYRGGSSYEQYF
TRBJ1-2 | TRBD1 | . | 15 | TRBV7-2 | TGTGCCAGCAGCTTAAGTTCAGGGGGTGACTATGGCTACACCTTC | CASSLSSGGDYGYTF
TRBJ1-1 | . | few | 14 | TRBV19 | TGTGCCAGTAGTATTGGCAGGGTTAACACTGAAGCTTTCTTT | CASSIGRVNTEAFF
TRBJ2-1 | TRBD2 | . | 17 | TRBV30 | TGTGCCTGGAGCTTAGCCCTAGCGGGGGGGGCGAGCAATGAGCAGTTCTTC | CAWSLALAGGASNEQFF
TRBJ1-6 | . | once | 13 | TRBV11-3 | TGTGCCAGCAGCTTCAACCAGAATTCACCCCTCCACTTT | CASSFNQNSPLHF
TRBJ1-2 | TRBD1 | . | 15 | TRBV4-1 | TGCGCCAGCAGCTATGGACAGGAGGATAGCTATGGCTACACCTTC | CASSYGQEDSYGYTF
TRBJ1-5 | . | once | 15 | TRBV6-1 | TGTGCCAGCAGCGGACAGTTACATAGCAATCAGCCCCAGCATTTT | CASSGQLHSNQPQHF
TRBJ1-3 | . | once | 16 | TRBV6-5 | TGTGCCAGCAGTTACTCGGGACACGGGGCTGGAAACACCATATATTTT | CASSYSGHGAGNTIYF
TRBJ2-3 | TRBD2 | once | 16 | TRBV19 | TGTGCCAGTAGTATTGAAGGTAGCGGGAGCCCAGATACGCAGTATTTT | CASSIEGSGSPDTQYF